The sequence of this TCR beta chain was determined in a study of metastatic and nonmetastatic thyroid tumors. For the study at large: Malignant thyroid and benign thyroid patients provided blood and tumor or nodule tissue whose repertoires were compared.

In its sample, this clone was seen many times. Antigen specificity is unknown. In the authors' workflow: Built for papillary thyroid cancer, a distant-metastasis classifier drew on CDR3 differences across clinicopathological groups. TCRdb re-analyzed the PCR reads using MiXCR. For this entry, the V and J calls and clone size follow TCRdb and not the study's own pipeline. This repertoire shows tens of thousands of clones, 15% to 20% found once; its top ten account for about 9.4%. Before thyroid surgery, none of the patients had received any treatment. Germline assignment: CDR1 SEHNR and CDR2 FQNEAQ (reference sequence). CDR3 length: 16 residues. V shed 3 bases and J shed 10 bases, with 19 bases lying between them. Findings and caveats of the study: It was reported that TCR beta diversity was significantly higher in malignant thyroid tumors than benign nodules, in blood and tumor.

The V gene is TRBV7-9, the J gene TRBJ1-6, with D unresolved. The TCR was taken from a male donor with papillary thyroid cancer or a benign thyroid nodule (not recorded which). Some clones in this sample may be carry-over from other donors' samples. The sequencing input was blood. The CDR3 DNA sequence: TGTGCCAGCAGCTTGACGGAAACTCCTACGGGATCACCCCTCCACTTT. Amino acids: CASSLTETPTGSPLHF.